The 22 T cell receptor beta chains reported below all come from one sample, sequenced in a study of beta chain features in type 1 diabetes. Sequencing targeted expressed TCRB transcripts, as all isolated RNA had been reverse transcribed. Here immunoSEQ multiplex PCR was the method, and the copy in TCRdb shows in-frame clones only, minus some. The sample yields 500,000 to 850,000 clones, about 14% seen once. Which antigens these TCRs recognize remains unknown. General observations from the study: There was a moderate but significant shortening of TCRB CDR3s in all four CD4+ subsets of Type 1 diabetes patients.

Sequencing was performed on naive CD4+ T cells from blood. Receptors originate from a man between 18 and 29 years old with type 1 diabetes.

The J gene is TRBJ1-5, the V gene TRBV18; TRBD1 matches at 7 bases. CDR3 length: 16 amino acids. V lost 2 bases and J lost 4; bases outside the gene matches: 8. CDR1 KGHSH and CDR2 LQKENI come from the germline V gene. This CDR3 is CASSPFTGQNNQPQHF. CDR3 nucleotide sequence: TGTGCCAGCTCACCATTCACGGGACAGAATAATCAGCCCCAGCATTTT.

This clone was recorded a few times. V is TRBV27 and J is TRBJ2-5; the D gene is possibly TRBD2 (5 bases). The ends were cut back, 6 bases at V and 1 base at J, with 12 bases in the middle. This CDR3 contains 14 residues. Germline V gives CDR1 MNHEY, CDR2 SMNVEV (reference sequence). This chain's CDR3 is CASSSRLSQETQYF. DNA for the CDR3: TGTGCCAGCAGCTCTAGACTATCCCAAGAGACCCAGTACTTC.

The chain is built from TRBV29-1 and TRBJ2-3, with 9 bases fitting TRBD1. The CDR3 consists of 14 residues. Germline V CDR1 and CDR2: SQVTM, ANQGSEA. V shed 4 bases and J 3 bases; nucleotides not matched to a gene: 5. The CDR3 is CSVAGTGFTDTQYF. The CDR3 coding sequence is TGCAGCGTTGCCGGGACAGGGTTTACAGATACGCAGTATTTT.

This clone showed up just a few times. The rearrangement links TRBV29-1 to TRBJ2-5; 10 bases fit TRBD1. The J call may be mistaken, given a closer DNA end match to TRBJ2-7. This CDR3 contains 13 residues. Germline lookup yields CDR1 SQVTM and CDR2 ANQGSEA. In DNA form, the CDR3 reads TGCAGCGTTGTGGACAGGGGGAAATACGAGCAGTACTTC. Its translation is CSVVDRGKYEQYF.

This chain joins TRBV6-6 and TRBJ2-5, with D perhaps TRBD2 (5 bases). This CDR3 contains 14 residues. Germline assignment: CDR1 MNHNY and CDR2 SVGAGI (reference sequence). Deletions cut 5 bases from V and 6 bases from J, with 16 bases between. Written as DNA, the CDR3 is TGTGCCAGCAGTCGACGTGAGGGTGGGAAGACCCAGTACTTC. Its translation: CASSRREGGKTQYF.

This clone came up once. This chain joins TRBV30 and TRBJ1-2; D gene ambiguous. Deletions cut 0 bases from V and 4 bases from J, with 18 bases between. Germline V gives CDR1 GTSNPN, CDR2 SVGIG (reference sequence). This CDR3 is 16 amino acids long. This chain's CDR3 is CAWSVQLRPISYGYTF. CDR3 nucleotides: TGTGCCTGGAGTGTACAACTTCGGCCTATTTCCTATGGCTACACCTTC.

V and J are TRBV30 and TRBJ1-4; D possibly corresponds to TRBD1 (5 bases). Looked up from germline, CDR1 is GTSNPN and CDR2 is SVGIG (reference sequence). The V end was cut by 0 bases, the J end by 3 bases, with 11 bases between. There are 15 residues in the CDR3. The CDR3 sequence: CAWSVSGASNEKLFF. In nucleotides, the CDR3 is TGTGCCTGGAGTGTAAGCGGGGCTTCTAATGAAAAACTGTTTTTT.

A few counts support this clone. The rearrangement links TRBV30 to TRBJ2-2; possible D gene TRBD1, 6 bases. With 5 bases removed from V and 5 bases from J, the gap between germline ends came to 12 bases. The CDR3 is 13 amino acids. Per germline, CDR1 GTSNPN and CDR2 SVGIG (reference sequence). CDR3 region: CAWDNTGTGELFF. The CDR3 DNA reads as TGTGCCTGGGATAACACAGGGACCGGGGAGCTGTTTTTT.

This clone was recorded a few times. This chain joins TRBV29-1 and TRBJ2-7; D assignment may be TRBD1 or TRBD2 (5 bases each). The CDR3 runs to 12 residues. Trimming stripped 7 bases from V and 6 bases from J, with 16 bases between. Germline CDR1 reads SQVTM; CDR2 reads ANQGSEA. This CDR3 is CSANFPGSEQYF. The CDR3 DNA reads TGCAGCGCCAATTTCCCAGGGAGCGAGCAGTACTTC.

This chain joins TRBV5-1 and TRBJ2-1; 9 nucleotides agree with TRBD2. Germline V gene lookup returns CDR1 SGHRS and CDR2 YFSETQ. The CDR3 is 15 amino acids. With 0 bases clipped from V and 2 bases from J, the junction kept 0 bases outside the gene matches. As DNA, the CDR3 is TGCGCCAGCAGCTTGGCTAGCGGGGCCTACAATGAGCAGTTCTTC. It is translated as CASSLASGAYNEQFF.

A note on this clone: The identical CDR3 is also encoded by other nucleotide sequences in the sample. The chain employs TRBV11-2 and TRBJ1-6; no firm D call. The CDR3 is made up of 12 amino acids. Germline lookup yields CDR1 SGHAT and CDR2 FQNNGV. V was shortened by 0 bases and J by 7 bases, with 1 base between the two germline ends. The CDR3 here is CASSLDNSPLHF. In DNA form, the CDR3 reads TGTGCCAGCAGCTTAGACAATTCACCCCTCCACTTT.

V gene TRBV28 combines with J gene TRBJ1-5, with TRBD1 identical over 7 bases. Germline V lookup: CDR1 MDHEN, CDR2 SYDVKM. V lost 6 bases and J lost 2; bases outside the gene matches: 7. This CDR3 has 15 residues. In nucleotides, the CDR3 is TGTGCCAGCAGACCCCAGGGGACAGGCAATCAGCCCCAGCATTTT. It yields the protein CASRPQGTGNQPQHF.

Concerning this clone: Within the sample, other DNA sequences also encode this same CDR3. This chain links TRBV30 with TRBJ2-2; a weak D match, TRBD1 (5 bases). CDR1 GTSNPN and CDR2 SVGIG come from the germline V gene (reference sequence). The CDR3 consists of 13 residues. V was cut by 0 bases and J by 6 bases, with 8 bases left in between. CDR3: CAWSVQGAGELFF. Written as DNA, the CDR3 is TGTGCCTGGAGTGTCCAAGGGGCCGGGGAGCTGTTTTTT.

The rearrangement joins TRBV19 to TRBJ2-6; unclear D gene. The CDR3 spans 15 residues. Germline CDR1 is LNHDA and CDR2 is SQIVND (reference sequence). The germline V and J ends were trimmed by 5 bases and 1 base, with 9 bases remaining between them. The CDR3 loop reads CASSAPPSGANVLTF. CDR3 DNA: TGTGCCAGTAGTGCCCCTCCTTCTGGGGCCAACGTCCTGACTTTC.

This clone was observed a handful of times. The chain links TRBV4-2 to TRBJ2-6; D remains ambiguous. Germline CDR1 reads LGHNA; CDR2 reads YNFKEQ. This CDR3 region has 15 residues. The V gene lost 5 bases and the J gene lost 0 bases, with 8 bases spanning the gap. CDR3 nucleotide sequence: TGTGCCAGCAGCGGACGGAACTCTGGGGCCAACGTCCTGACTTTC. Its protein product is CASSGRNSGANVLTF.

The chain combines TRBV11-2 with TRBJ1-4, with 7 bases aligning to TRBD1. Losses at the gene ends were 0 bases for V and 16 bases for J; bases not matched to a gene: 8. CDR1 is SGHAT, CDR2 FQNNGV, per germline. The CDR3 has 13 residues. CDR3 in DNA: TGTGCCAGCAGCTTAGAACTGGGACAGCGGCGGTTTTTT. It specifies CASSLELGQRRFF.

The table lists this clone with a few counts. The chain combines TRBV18 with TRBJ1-1; possible D gene TRBD1, 6 bases. Germline CDR1 KGHSH, CDR2 LQKENI. The CDR3 runs to 14 residues. The ends were cut back, 5 bases at V and 0 bases at J, with 10 bases in the middle. The CDR3 nucleotides are TGTGCCAGCTCATCGGGGACAATGAACACTGAAGCTTTCTTT. It translates to CASSSGTMNTEAFF. The complete variable domain, with remaining parts taken from reference TRBV18 and TRBJ1-1, reads NAGVMQNPRHLVRRRGQEARLRCSPMKGHSHVYWYRQLPEEGLKFMVYLQKENIIDESGMPKERFSAEFPKEGPSILRIQQVVRGDSAAYFCASSSGTMNTEAFFGQGTRLTVV.

The CDR3 region has the DNA TGTGCCAGCAGTCGCGGAAACACAGATACGCAGTATTTT. It yields the protein CASSRGNTDTQYF. The chain carries TRBV2 and TRBJ2-3; D gene ambiguous. This CDR3 has 13 residues. Germline V gene data show CDR1 as SNHLY and CDR2 as FYNNEI. V was trimmed by 5 bases and J by 2 bases, leaving 8 bases between them.

This chain uses TRBV28 with TRBJ1-2; D is ambiguous. The CDR3 consists of 13 residues. From germline, CDR1 is MDHEN and CDR2 SYDVKM. Trimming pared 5 bases from V and 4 bases from J, leaving 11 bases between. The CDR3 nucleotides read TGTGCCAGCAGTCCCGACCCCGCCTATGGCTACACCTTC. It translates to CASSPDPAYGYTF.

The V and J genes are TRBV28 and TRBJ2-5; D is uncertain. CDR1 and CDR2 (germline): MDHEN, SYDVKM. The CDR3 has 15 residues. The V and J ends lost 4 bases and 3 bases respectively, with 15 bases between them. In nucleotides, the CDR3 is TGTGCCAGCAGTTCCCCCCCGGCAGGCGAAGAGACCCAGTACTTC. This translates into CASSSPPAGEETQYF.

The chain joins TRBV7-2 to TRBJ1-4; tentatively, D is TRBD1 (6 bases). CDR3 length equals 15 residues. CDR1 is SGHTA, CDR2 FQGNSA, per germline. V was shortened by 5 bases and J by 3 bases, with 13 bases between the two germline ends. CDR3 residues: CASSLGQSPNEKLFF. The CDR3 DNA reads as TGTGCCAGCAGCCTCGGACAGTCTCCTAATGAAAAACTGTTTTTT. The whole variable domain, filled in from reference TRBV7-2 and TRBJ1-4, reads GAGVSQSPSNKVTEKGKDVELRCDPISGHTALYWYRQSLGQGLEFLIYFQGNSAPDKSGLPSDRFSAERTGGSVSTLTIQRTQQEDSAVYLCASSLGQSPNEKLFFGSGTQLSVL.

This clone appeared a few times. This chain links TRBV11-1 with TRBJ2-7; D remains unclear. This CDR3 has 13 residues. The germline CDR1 and CDR2 sequences are SGHAT and FQDESV (reference sequence). V was pared by 3 bases and J by 7 bases, with 13 bases between. CDR3 amino acids: CASSFEVEREQYF. In DNA, the CDR3 is TGTGCCAGCAGCTTTGAGGTCGAACGGGAGCAGTACTTC.